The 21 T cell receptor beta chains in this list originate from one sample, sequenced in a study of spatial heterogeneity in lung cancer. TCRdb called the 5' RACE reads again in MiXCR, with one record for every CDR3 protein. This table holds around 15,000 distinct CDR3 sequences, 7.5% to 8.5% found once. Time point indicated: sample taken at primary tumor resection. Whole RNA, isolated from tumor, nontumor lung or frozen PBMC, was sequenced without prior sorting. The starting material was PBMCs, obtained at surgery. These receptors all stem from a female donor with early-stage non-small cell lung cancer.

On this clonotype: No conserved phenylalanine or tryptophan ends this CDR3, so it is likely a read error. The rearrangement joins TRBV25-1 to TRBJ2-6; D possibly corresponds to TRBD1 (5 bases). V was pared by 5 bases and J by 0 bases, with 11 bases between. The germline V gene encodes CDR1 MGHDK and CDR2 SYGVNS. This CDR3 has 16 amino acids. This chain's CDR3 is CASSPGFVSGANVLTL. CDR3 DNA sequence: TGTGCCAGCAGTCCAGGGTTCGTCTCTGGGGCCAACGTCCTGACTCTC.

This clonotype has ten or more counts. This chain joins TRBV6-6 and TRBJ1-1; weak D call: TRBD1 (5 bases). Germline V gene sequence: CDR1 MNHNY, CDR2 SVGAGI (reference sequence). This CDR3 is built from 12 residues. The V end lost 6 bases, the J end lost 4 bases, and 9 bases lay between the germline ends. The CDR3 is CASSPGRTEAFF. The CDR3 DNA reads TGTGCCAGCAGCCCGGGGCGCACTGAAGCTTTCTTT.

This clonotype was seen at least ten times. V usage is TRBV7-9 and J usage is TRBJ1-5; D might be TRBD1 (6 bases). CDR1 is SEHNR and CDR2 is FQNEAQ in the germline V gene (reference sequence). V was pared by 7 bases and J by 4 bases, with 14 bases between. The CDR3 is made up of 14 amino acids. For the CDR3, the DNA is TGTGCCAGCACCCGGGACACGGGGAATCAGCCCCAGCATTTT. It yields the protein CASTRDTGNQPQHF.

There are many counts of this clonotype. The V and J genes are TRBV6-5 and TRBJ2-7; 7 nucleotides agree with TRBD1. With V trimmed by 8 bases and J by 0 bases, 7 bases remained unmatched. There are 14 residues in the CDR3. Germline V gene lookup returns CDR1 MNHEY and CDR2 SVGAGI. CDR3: CASGRDRVSYEQYF. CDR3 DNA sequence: TGTGCCAGCGGAAGGGACAGAGTCTCCTACGAGCAGTACTTC.

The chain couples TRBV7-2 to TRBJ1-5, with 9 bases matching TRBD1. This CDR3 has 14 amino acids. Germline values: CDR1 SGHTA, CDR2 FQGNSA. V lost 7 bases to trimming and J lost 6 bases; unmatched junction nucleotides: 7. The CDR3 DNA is TGTGCCAGCACCCTCACAGGGGGCGGTCAGCCCCAGCATTTT. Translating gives CASTLTGGGQPQHF.

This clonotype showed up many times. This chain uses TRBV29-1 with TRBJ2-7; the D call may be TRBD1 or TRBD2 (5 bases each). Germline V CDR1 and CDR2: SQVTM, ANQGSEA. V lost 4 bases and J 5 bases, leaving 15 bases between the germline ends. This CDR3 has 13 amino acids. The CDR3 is CSVGPTGGNEQYF. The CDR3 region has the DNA TGCAGCGTTGGGCCCACAGGAGGTAACGAGCAGTACTTC.

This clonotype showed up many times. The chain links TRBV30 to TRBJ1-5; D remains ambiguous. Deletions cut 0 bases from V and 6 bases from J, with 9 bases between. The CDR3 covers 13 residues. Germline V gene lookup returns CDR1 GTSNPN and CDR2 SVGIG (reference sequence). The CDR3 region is CAWSVRGSQPQHF. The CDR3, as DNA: TGTGCCTGGAGTGTACGGGGATCTCAGCCCCAGCATTTT.

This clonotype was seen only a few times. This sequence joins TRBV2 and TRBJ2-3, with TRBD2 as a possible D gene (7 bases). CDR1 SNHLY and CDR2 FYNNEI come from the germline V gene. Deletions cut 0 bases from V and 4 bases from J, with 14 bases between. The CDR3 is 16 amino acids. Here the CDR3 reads CASSEAVGGAADTQYF. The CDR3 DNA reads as TGTGCCAGCAGTGAAGCGGTGGGGGGGGCCGCAGATACGCAGTATTTT. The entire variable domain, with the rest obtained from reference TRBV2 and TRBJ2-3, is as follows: EPEVTQTPSHQVTQMGQEVILRCVPISNHLYFYWYRQILGQKVEFLVSFYNNEISEKSEIFDDQFSVERPDGSNFTLKIRSTKLEDSAMYFCASSEAVGGAADTQYFGPGTRLTVL.

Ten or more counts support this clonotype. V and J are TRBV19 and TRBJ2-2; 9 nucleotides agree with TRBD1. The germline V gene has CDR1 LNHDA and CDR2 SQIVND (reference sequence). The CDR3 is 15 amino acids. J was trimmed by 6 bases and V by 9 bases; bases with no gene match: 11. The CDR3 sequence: CASNHPGQGPGELFF. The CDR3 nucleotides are TGTGCCAGCAACCACCCGGGACAGGGTCCCGGGGAGCTGTTTTTT.

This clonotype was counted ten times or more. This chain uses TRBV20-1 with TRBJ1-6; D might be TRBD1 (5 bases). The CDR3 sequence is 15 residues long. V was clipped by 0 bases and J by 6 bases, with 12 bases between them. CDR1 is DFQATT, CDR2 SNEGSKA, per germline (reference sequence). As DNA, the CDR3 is TGCAGTGCTAGAGAATCGAGGCAGGGTAATTCACCCCTCCACTTT. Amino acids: CSARESRQGNSPLHF.

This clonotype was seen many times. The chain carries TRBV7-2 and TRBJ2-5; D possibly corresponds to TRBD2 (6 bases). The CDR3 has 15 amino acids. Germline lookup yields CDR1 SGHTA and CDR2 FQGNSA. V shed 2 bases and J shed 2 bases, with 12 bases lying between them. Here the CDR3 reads CASSLRRAEQETQYF. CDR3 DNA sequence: TGTGCCAGCAGCTTAAGGAGGGCGGAACAAGAGACCCAGTACTTC.

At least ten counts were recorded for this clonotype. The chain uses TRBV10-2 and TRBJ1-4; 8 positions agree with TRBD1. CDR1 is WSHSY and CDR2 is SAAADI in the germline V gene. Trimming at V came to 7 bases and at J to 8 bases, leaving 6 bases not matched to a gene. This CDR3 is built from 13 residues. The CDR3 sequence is CASTGQGGEKLFF. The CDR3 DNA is TGCGCCAGCACCGGACAGGGTGGGGAAAAACTGTTTTTT.

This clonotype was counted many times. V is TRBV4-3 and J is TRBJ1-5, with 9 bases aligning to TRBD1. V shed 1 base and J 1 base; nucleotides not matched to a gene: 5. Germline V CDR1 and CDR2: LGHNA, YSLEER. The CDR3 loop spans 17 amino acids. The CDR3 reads CASSQGLTGGSNQPQHF. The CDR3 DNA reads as TGCGCCAGCAGCCAAGGTTTGACAGGGGGGAGCAATCAGCCCCAGCATTTT.

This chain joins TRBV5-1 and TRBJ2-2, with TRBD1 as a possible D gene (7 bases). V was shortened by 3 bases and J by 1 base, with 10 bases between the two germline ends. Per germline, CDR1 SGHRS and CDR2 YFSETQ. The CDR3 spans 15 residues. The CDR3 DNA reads TGCGCCAGCAGCTCCAGGGGGGAGAACACCGGGGAGCTGTTTTTT. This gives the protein CASSSRGENTGELFF.

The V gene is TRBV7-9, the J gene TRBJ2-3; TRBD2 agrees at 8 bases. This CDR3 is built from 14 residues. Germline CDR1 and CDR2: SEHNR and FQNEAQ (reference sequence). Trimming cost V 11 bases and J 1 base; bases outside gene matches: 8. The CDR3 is CASRRGGGTDTQYF. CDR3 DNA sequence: TGTGCCTCCCGTCGGGGGGGCGGCACAGATACGCAGTATTTT.

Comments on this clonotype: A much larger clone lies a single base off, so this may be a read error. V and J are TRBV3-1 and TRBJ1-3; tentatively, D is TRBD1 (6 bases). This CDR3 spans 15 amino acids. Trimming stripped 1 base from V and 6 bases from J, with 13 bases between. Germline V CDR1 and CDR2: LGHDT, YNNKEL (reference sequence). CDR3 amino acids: CASSQVGAGENTIYF. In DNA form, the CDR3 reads TGTGCCAGCAGCCAAGTAGGGGCAGGGGAAAACACCATATATTTT.

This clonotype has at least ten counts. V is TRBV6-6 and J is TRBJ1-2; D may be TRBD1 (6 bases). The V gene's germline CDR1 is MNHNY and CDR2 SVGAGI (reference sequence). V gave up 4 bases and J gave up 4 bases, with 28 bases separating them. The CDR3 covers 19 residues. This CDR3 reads CASSSTTGGARTALYGYTF. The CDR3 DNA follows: TGTGCCAGCAGTTCGACAACTGGGGGGGCGCGAACAGCCCTCTATGGCTACACCTTC.

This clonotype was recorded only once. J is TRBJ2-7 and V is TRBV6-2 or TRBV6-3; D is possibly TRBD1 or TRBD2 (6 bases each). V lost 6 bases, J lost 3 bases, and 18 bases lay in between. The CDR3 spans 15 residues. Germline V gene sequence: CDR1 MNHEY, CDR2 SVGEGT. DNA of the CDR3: TGTGCCAGCAGGCGCACGGCGCGGGACAACTACGAGCAGTACTTC. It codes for CASRRTARDNYEQYF.

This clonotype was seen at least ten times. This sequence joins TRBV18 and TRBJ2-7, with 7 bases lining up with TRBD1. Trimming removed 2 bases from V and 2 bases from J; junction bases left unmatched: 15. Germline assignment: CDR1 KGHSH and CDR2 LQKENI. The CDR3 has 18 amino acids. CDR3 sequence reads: CASSPNPPGTVITYEQYF. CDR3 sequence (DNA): TGTGCCAGCTCACCAAATCCCCCTGGGACAGTTATCACCTACGAGCAGTACTTC.

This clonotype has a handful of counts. Written as DNA, the CDR3 is TGTGCCAGCAACCCCCTAGCGGAAGTATACAATGAGCAGTTCTTC. It yields the protein CASNPLAEVYNEQFF. The rearrangement joins TRBV7-8 to TRBJ2-1; TRBD2 aligns across 7 bases. Germline CDR1 and CDR2: SGHVS and FQNEAQ. The CDR3 spans 15 residues. J gave up 4 bases and V 7 bases, and 10 bases lay outside the gene matches.

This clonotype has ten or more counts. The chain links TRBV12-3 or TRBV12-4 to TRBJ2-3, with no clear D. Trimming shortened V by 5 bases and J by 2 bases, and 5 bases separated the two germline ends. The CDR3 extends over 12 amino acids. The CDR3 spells CASSGSTDTQYF. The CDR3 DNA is TGTGCCAGCAGTGGTTCCACAGATACGCAGTATTTT.